The T cell receptor beta chain under discussion was sequenced for a study of shared clonotypes between healthy human individuals (dated by TCRdb to 2018 to 2020). Notes on the research overall: The cohort comprised a couple of women and a few men aged 18 to 49 years. To estimate repertoire size and how much clonotypes are shared between individuals, the study performed deep sequencing of blood TCR repertoires from a handful of healthy adults. For each donor, three plates each were used for CD4 naive and CD4 memory, two plates were used for CD8 naive, and one plate was used for CD8 memory. Different laboratories and diverse techniques were used to prepare libraries and sequence TCR repertoires, to increase sequencing depth and limit assay-specific biases. Between about 0.85 and 10 billion PBMCs per donor were obtained by leukapheresis. Results and caveats for the whole study, not just this receptor: Naive subsets generally had larger estimated clonotype richness than memory subsets did. Based on pairwise subsampling, the degree of clonotype sharing among donors was expected to be affected by sequencing depth. Rarefaction of sorted-subset datasets indicated incomplete sequencing despite the large sequencing depth. Clonotypes shared by all four sorted-subset donors showed higher generation probabilities than non-shared clonotypes. Because the study included a small number of donors, the genetic and exposure-history diversity represented was limited. Sharing across several donors was observed for about 5% of naive CD4, about 3.2% of naive CD8, over 2% of memory CD4, and roughly 0.43% of memory CD8 clonotypes. Sampling was limited to blood, and TCR repertoires in tissue likely differ from TCR repertoires in blood.

The donors were healthy, HIV-negative adults who had no recently reported acute infections or vaccinations. All donors were Caucasian adults living in Nashville, Tennessee, USA. Magnetic negative selection was used to enrich CD4+ T cells, after which naive cells were positively selected on CD45RA and the negative fraction became the memory subset. After blood collection by leukapheresis, PBMCs were isolated using Ficoll-Histopaque density gradient centrifugation and then cryopreserved in the vapor phase of liquid nitrogen. Purity and quantity of every magnetically sorted T cell population were checked by analytical flow cytometry. Genomic DNA was isolated from every sorted fraction and measured by UV absorbance on a Nanodrop 2000c. Between the V and J ends, shortened by 6 bases and 15 bases respectively, the junction contains 16 bases. Taken from cysteine to phenylalanine, the CDR3 has 11 residues. Only CDR3 DNA is held: 33 bases, read in frame from base 1. The germline V gene specifies SGDLS as CDR1 and YYNGEE as CDR2.

Using the deep immunoSEQ assay, multiplex PCR amplified TCR CDR3 regions from genomic DNA. For each cell subset, the extracted genomic DNA was distributed evenly across all wells of several immunoSEQ 96-well plates, and each plate served as one replicate. Each replicate PCR for sorted subsets received 200 ng genomic DNA, equal to roughly 30,000 T cell genomes. The purified libraries were quantified using a Qubit 3.0 fluorometer, sized with a Bioanalyzer 2100, and then quantified again using the KAPA Library Quantification kit. Every immunoSEQ 96-well plate was sequenced on a dedicated single-read 150-cycle Illumina NextSeq 550 flow cell. The authors' pipeline ran thus. Because only junctional sequences without quality scores were contained in the immunoSEQ output, filtering matching that applied to full-length reads could not be performed. To assign V/J genes and CDR3, sequences were annotated against IMGT germline references using PyIR, a Python wrapper for IgBLAST v1.9. Reads with weak V/J assignments (E-value above 1e-6), missing CDR3, stop codons, out-of-frame junctions, or ambiguous translated residues were removed. V3J clonotypes were defined as sequences sharing an identical inferred V gene, J gene, and CDR3 amino acid sequence. Percentage overlap between repertoires was calculated by dividing the number of shared unique clonotypes by the size of the smaller repertoire. Three approaches were used to assess repertoire richness: RTK rarefaction, the Chao1 estimator, and Recon v2.1 estimates of unobserved clonotypes. Generation probabilities for all TCRbeta clonotypes obtained by the gDNA method from a few donors were computed using OLGA. TCRdb took this table from immuneACCESS and kept in-frame rearrangements with V and J called. Such tables lack part of the clones; where checked against another copy, unresolved V genes explain under half of the gap, and the rest is unexplained. V, J and clone size are those of that table, while D and trimming were read from the DNA. Recorded for this sample are 2,500,000 or so clones; roughly 90% of them occurred a single time. The ten largest account for 0.37% of the sample.

Regarding this clone: What antigen it recognizes has not been identified. No qualities accompany the bases; no much larger clone lies one base away.

Source material: naive CD4+ T cells from PBMCs. The cell subset or site label on this specimen signifies: CD45RA+ positively selected. The source of this sequence is a man aged 18 to 29 in good health. Some clones in this sample may be carry-over from other donors' samples. The chain employs TRBV9 and TRBJ2-1; TRBD2 is perhaps the D gene, given 6 matching bases. The DNA reads as follows: TGTGCCAGCATGGCGACCGGGAGAATGTTCTTC. Its protein reads: CASMATGRMFF.